A single sample gave rise to the 26 T cell receptor beta chains below, sequenced in a study of blood T cell repertoires in COVID-19. Profiling relied on immunoSEQ multiplex PCR, and the TCRdb table lists in-frame clones only, not all of them. The data hold 110,000 to 150,000 clones, with under 90% observed a single time. Sequencing was performed on peripheral blood. The receptor source for this set is a human donor in a cohort sampled during active COVID-19.

V and J are TRBV21-1 and TRBJ1-1. TRBV21-1 is labeled a pseudogene. The length of the CDR3 is 15 residues. The CDR3 nucleotides are TGTGCCAGCAGCAATCGGGATAGCGGGGGGACTGAAGCTTTCTTT. The encoded protein is CASSNRDSGGTEAFF.

The V call is TRBV27, the J call TRBJ2-1; 10 positions match TRBD1. Germline V gene sequence: CDR1 MNHEY, CDR2 SMNVEV (reference sequence). This CDR3 contains 15 residues. J gave up 4 bases and V 4 bases, and 4 bases lay outside the gene matches. The CDR3 DNA sequence: TGTGCCAGCAGTTCCATGGGACAGGGGTACAATGAGCAGTTCTTC. This codes for CASSSMGQGYNEQFF.

V and J are TRBV3-1 (or the pseudogene TRBV3-2) and TRBJ2-7; 9 bases map to TRBD1. Germline CDR1 and CDR2: LGHDT and YNNKEL (reference sequence). Trimming cost V 3 bases and J 6 bases; bases outside gene matches: 9. The CDR3 covers 15 residues. The CDR3 DNA sequence: TGTGCCAGCAGCCAGTTCGGACAGGGGTTAGTCGAGCAGTACGTC. It yields the protein CASSQFGQGLVEQYV.

The rearrangement uses TRBV12-3 or TRBV12-4 and TRBJ2-5; D is ambiguous. The V end was cut by 6 bases, the J end by 2 bases, with 10 bases between. The CDR3 totals 13 residues. The CDR3 region is CASSLSSQETQYF. Here the CDR3 DNA reads TGTGCCAGCAGCCTGAGTTCACAAGAGACCCAGTACTTC.

This clone was seen a single time. The chain combines TRBV29-1 with TRBJ2-5, with 9 bases aligning to TRBD2. The germline V gene has CDR1 SQVTM and CDR2 ANQGSEA. Losses at the gene ends were 1 base for V and 5 bases for J; bases not matched to a gene: 14. CDR3 size: 17 residues. This CDR3 is CSVEVGLAGAPGETQYF. For the CDR3, the DNA is TGCAGCGTTGAAGTTGGGTTAGCGGGGGCCCCTGGGGAGACCCAGTACTTC. The full variable domain, with the rest looked up from reference TRBV29-1 and TRBJ2-5, is SAVISQKPSRDICQRGTSLTIQCQVDSQVTMMFWYRQQPGQSLTLIATANQGSEATYESGFVIDKFPISRPNLTFSTLTVSNMSPEDSSIYLCSVEVGLAGAPGETQYFGPGTRLLVL.

The V and J genes are TRBV4-2 and TRBJ1-2; no definite D call. Trimming cost V 0 bases and J 1 base, with 9 bases left between them. The CDR3 covers 15 residues. Per the germline V gene, CDR1 is LGHNA and CDR2 is YNFKEQ. CDR3 protein: CASSQDLRNNYGYTF. CDR3 DNA sequence: TGTGCCAGCAGCCAAGATCTCAGGAATAACTATGGCTACACCTTC.

The J gene is TRBJ2-7, the V gene TRBV6-5; 9 nucleotides line up with TRBD2. Germline V lookup: CDR1 MNHEY, CDR2 SVGAGI. This CDR3 has 15 residues. Trimming removed 4 bases from V and 4 bases from J; junction bases left unmatched: 8. CDR3 nucleotide sequence: TGTGCCAGCAGTTTTAGCGGGGGCTCCGCTTACGAGCAGTACTTC. Encoded protein: CASSFSGGSAYEQYF.

The chain uses TRBV6-5 and TRBJ2-7, with TRBD2 matching over 9 bases. Looked up from germline, CDR1 is MNHEY and CDR2 is SVGAGI. With V trimmed by 8 bases and J by 3 bases, 5 bases remained unmatched. This CDR3 region has 13 residues. In nucleotides, the CDR3 is TGTGCCAGCGAAAGTAGCGGGAGCTACGAGCAGTACGTC. Translation: CASESSGSYEQYV.

The chain couples TRBV6-5 to TRBJ2-5; TRBD2 matches at 8 bases. The CDR3 spans 14 residues. The trim removed 7 bases at V and 1 base at J, leaving 5 bases unmatched. The germline V gene has CDR1 MNHEY and CDR2 SVGAGI. The CDR3 coding sequence is TGTGCCAGCACCAAGACTAGCGTCCAAGAGACCCAGTACTTC. This codes for CASTKTSVQETQYF.

This clone has a count of ten or more. CDR3 residues: CASRNRVQGQPQHF. As DNA, the CDR3 is TGTGCCAGCAGGAACAGGGTCCAAGGTCAGCCCCAGCATTTT. This chain connects TRBV6-5 to TRBJ1-5; tentatively, D is TRBD1 (6 bases). Germline V gene data show CDR1 as MNHEY and CDR2 as SVGAGI. The V and J ends lost 6 bases and 6 bases respectively, with 15 bases between them. There are 14 residues in the CDR3.

The chain couples TRBV5-1 to TRBJ2-1, with 12 nucleotides matching TRBD1. The CDR3 is 16 residues long. The V gene end was trimmed by 1 base and the J gene end by 8 bases; junction bases not matched to a gene: 7. Germline CDR1 reads SGHRS; CDR2 reads YFSETQ. The CDR3 DNA reads TGCGCCAGCAGCTTGCGGGGACAGGGGGCTGGGGATGAGCAGTTCTTC. It is translated as CASSLRGQGAGDEQFF.

This chain links TRBV7-2 with TRBJ2-4; 8 bases line up with TRBD1. In germline, CDR1 is SGHTA, CDR2 FQGNSA. The trim removed 4 bases at V and 1 base at J, leaving 3 bases unmatched. This CDR3 has 15 residues. The CDR3 bases are TGTGCCAGCAGCTCGACAGGGGTGGCCAAAAACATTCAGTACTTC. It specifies CASSSTGVAKNIQYF.

The chain has TRBV7-8 and TRBJ2-7; 7 bases are a match to TRBD2. CDR1 and CDR2 (germline): SGHVS, FQNEAQ. The J segment lost 7 bases and the V segment lost 5 bases, leaving 11 bases of the junction unmatched. This CDR3 spans 14 amino acids. CDR3 sequence: CASSPGDYRGEQYV. CDR3 nucleotide sequence: TGTGCCAGCAGCCCCGGGGACTACCGGGGAGAGCAGTACGTC.

The CDR3 is CASSVVSGGDEQFF. DNA for the CDR3: TGTGCCAGCAGCGTAGTTAGCGGGGGGGATGAGCAGTTCTTC. The chain is built from TRBV9 and TRBJ2-1; 11 bases fit TRBD2. The CDR3 has 14 amino acids. After removal of 0 bases from V and 8 bases from J, the junction contained 1 base not matched to a gene. In germline, CDR1 is SGDLS, CDR2 YYNGEE.

V usage is TRBV3-1 (or the pseudogene TRBV3-2) and J usage is TRBJ2-1; 12 bases agree with TRBD2. The ends lost 3 bases at V and 6 bases at J; junction bases unmatched: 6. CDR1 and CDR2 from the germline V gene are LGHDT and YNNKEL (reference sequence). This CDR3 has 16 amino acids. The CDR3 DNA reads TGTGCCAGCAGCCAGGAAACTAGCGGGAGGCCCAATGAGCAGTTCTTC. It is translated as CASSQETSGRPNEQFF.

The chain employs TRBV27 and TRBJ2-3, with 9 bases fitting TRBD1. This CDR3 is built from 15 residues. After removal of 3 bases from V and 3 bases from J, the junction contained 4 bases not matched to a gene. Germline loops: CDR1 MNHEY, CDR2 SMNVEV (reference sequence). The DNA of the CDR3 is TGTGCCAGCAGTTTTGACAGGGGGTATACAGATACGCAGTATTTT. Translation: CASSFDRGYTDTQYF.

V is TRBV5-5 and J is TRBJ2-5; 8 nucleotides agree with TRBD2. The trim removed 0 bases at V and 5 bases at J, leaving 6 bases unmatched. The CDR3 is 15 amino acids. The germline V gene encodes CDR1 SGHKS and CDR2 YYEKEE (reference sequence). The CDR3: CASSLAGSGDETQYF. CDR3 sequence (DNA): TGTGCCAGCAGCTTGGCCGGTAGCGGGGACGAGACCCAGTACTTC.

The chain is built from TRBV19 and TRBJ2-7, with a tentative D call TRBD2 (6 bases). This CDR3 spans 14 amino acids. Germline V gives CDR1 LNHDA, CDR2 SQIVND (reference sequence). The V end lost 5 bases, the J end lost 5 bases, and 16 bases lay between the germline ends. The CDR3 sequence: CASSPPGLDNEQYF. CDR3 DNA: TGTGCCAGTAGTCCTCCGGGACTTGACAACGAGCAGTACTTC.

CDR3 coding DNA: TGTGCCAGCAGTCGGGTCGCGAACTATGGCTACACCTTC. Encoded protein: CASSRVANYGYTF. The V and J genes are TRBV6-5 and TRBJ1-2, with unresolved D. The length of the CDR3 is 13 residues. The germline gives CDR1 MNHEY, CDR2 SVGAGI. V was clipped by 5 bases and J by 2 bases, with 9 bases between them.

There are a few counts of this clone. This chain links TRBV7-2 with TRBJ1-1; 8 positions agree with TRBD1. CDR1 is SGHTA and CDR2 is FQGNSA in the germline V gene. V lost 5 bases and J lost 2; bases outside the gene matches: 7. The CDR3 spans 15 residues. CDR3 region: CASSDRDRFNTEAFF. CDR3 DNA sequence: TGTGCCAGCAGCGACCGGGACAGGTTTAACACTGAAGCTTTCTTT.

This clone came up many times. This chain links TRBV4-2 with TRBJ1-1; no definite D call. Trimming removed 4 bases at V and 1 base at J, with 10 bases between. CDR1 is LGHNA and CDR2 is YNFKEQ in the germline V gene. The CDR3 has 14 amino acids. The CDR3 here is CASSRTTENTEAFF. The CDR3 nucleotides are TGTGCCAGCAGCCGGACTACAGAGAACACTGAAGCTTTCTTT.

The genes are TRBV6-5 and TRBJ1-1; D possibly corresponds to TRBD1 (6 bases). Between the trimmed V and J ends, which lost 6 bases and 1 base, there was a span of 12 bases. The length of the CDR3 is 14 residues. CDR1 and CDR2 (germline): MNHEY, SVGAGI. CDR3 residues: CASSRGQSNTEAFF. CDR3 sequence (DNA): TGTGCCAGCAGCCGCGGACAGTCGAACACTGAAGCTTTCTTT.

This chain links TRBV3-1 (or the pseudogene TRBV3-2) with TRBJ2-1, with 9 bases fitting TRBD1. V was clipped by 5 bases and J by 2 bases; unmatched bases: 7. The germline V gene encodes CDR1 LGHDT and CDR2 YNNKEL (reference sequence). CDR3 length equals 16 residues. CDR3 residues: CASSSPGQGTYNEQFF. The CDR3 nucleotides are TGTGCCAGCAGCTCACCGGGACAGGGAACCTACAATGAGCAGTTCTTC.

The V gene is TRBV7-2, the J gene TRBJ1-1; tentative D call: TRBD1 (6 bases). Germline assignment: CDR1 SGHTA and CDR2 FQGNSA. The V gene lost 5 bases and the J gene lost 1 base, with 11 bases spanning the gap. The CDR3 is 14 amino acids. DNA for the CDR3: TGTGCCAGCAGCCCCCGGACAGCGAACACTGAAGCTTTCTTT. This codes for CASSPRTANTEAFF.

This chain uses TRBV5-6 with TRBJ2-3; 7 bases match TRBD1. The V segment lost 3 bases and the J segment 3 bases; nucleotides outside the gene matches: 13. CDR1 is SGHDT, CDR2 YYEEEE, per germline. This CDR3 region has 17 residues. The CDR3 DNA sequence: TGTGCCAGCAGCTCCCTCGGGACAGACTACAAGACAGATACGCAGTATTTT. As protein: CASSSLGTDYKTDTQYF.

The V call is TRBV4-1, the J call TRBJ2-5; 11 bases map to TRBD1. J gave up 4 bases and V 2 bases, and 6 bases lay outside the gene matches. Per germline, CDR1 MGHRA and CDR2 YSYEKL. The CDR3 is 16 amino acids. The CDR3 DNA reads as TGCGCCAGCAGCCAAACGGGACAGGGGGTGACAGAGACCCAGTACTTC. Translating it yields CASSQTGQGVTETQYF.